This T cell receptor beta chain was recorded in a study of blood T cells in healthy people across ages. Study-wide findings and caveats: When set beside aged donors, long-lived donors presented more naive CD4+ cells and higher diversity.

Trimming took off 10 bases at V and 0 bases at J, with 21 bases between the two ends. The CDR3 length is 16 residues. Germline values: CDR1 SNHLY, CDR2 FYNNEI. Donor samples were obtained from healthy Caucasian individuals from Russia, aged about 6 to 100. Researchers collected approximately 9.5 milliliters of peripheral blood from every single donor. With a J-beta primer mix and a sample-barcoded 5' primer, a second PCR ran about 7 to 11 cycles. TCRdb re-called the 5' RACE reads through MiXCR, storing one row per CDR3 protein. The sample lists about 1,800,000 distinct CDR3 sequences, 28% occurring once. As to this clonotype: As yet, its antigen is unknown.

Material: blood. The chain uses TRBV2 and TRBJ1-1; possible D gene TRBD1, 5 bases. The receptor was isolated from a woman aged 30 to 39 in good health. The CDR3, as DNA: TGTGCCACCTACCCAGGGCAGGGCCGAGTGAACACTGAAGCTTTCTTT. This sequence encodes CATYPGQGRVNTEAFF.